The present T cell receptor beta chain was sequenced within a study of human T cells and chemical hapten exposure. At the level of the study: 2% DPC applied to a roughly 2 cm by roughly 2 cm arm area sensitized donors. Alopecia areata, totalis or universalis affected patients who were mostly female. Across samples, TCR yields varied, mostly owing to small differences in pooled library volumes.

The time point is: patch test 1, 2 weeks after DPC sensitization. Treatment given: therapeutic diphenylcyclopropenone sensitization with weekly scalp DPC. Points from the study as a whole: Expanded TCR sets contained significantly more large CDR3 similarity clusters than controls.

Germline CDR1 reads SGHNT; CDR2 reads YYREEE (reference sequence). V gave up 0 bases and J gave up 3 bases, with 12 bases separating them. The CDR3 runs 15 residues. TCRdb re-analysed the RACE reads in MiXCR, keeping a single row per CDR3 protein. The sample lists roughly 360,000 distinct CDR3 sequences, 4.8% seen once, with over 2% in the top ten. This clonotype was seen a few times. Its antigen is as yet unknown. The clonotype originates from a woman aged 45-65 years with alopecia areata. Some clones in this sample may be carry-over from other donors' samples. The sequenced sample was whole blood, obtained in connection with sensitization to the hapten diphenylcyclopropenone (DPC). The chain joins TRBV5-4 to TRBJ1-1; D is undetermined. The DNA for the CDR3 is TGTGCCAGCAGCTTGGTCTCGAGGACGGACACTGAAGCTTTCTTT. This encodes CASSLVSRTDTEAFF.